This T cell receptor beta chain was recorded in a study of T cells in Graves' hyperthyroidism and ophthalmopathy. The J segment lost 0 bases and the V segment lost 5 bases, leaving 9 bases of the junction unmatched. CDR1 SGHAT and CDR2 FQDESV come from the germline V gene (reference sequence). The CDR3 is 17 residues long. This clonotype was detected many times. Researchers took RNA transcripts and amplified the TCR beta CDR3 regions from them. Using the HTBI primer set, a first-round RT-PCR was run on the TCR CDR3. TCRdb passed the multiplex PCR reads through MiXCR, listing each CDR3 protein once. Here the sample spans fewer than 250,000 distinct CDR3 sequences, roughly 22% being singletons.

Input material: blood. V is TRBV11-1 and J is TRBJ2-7, with 11 nucleotides matching TRBD2. This receptor was identified in a woman aged 40 to 50 with Graves' ophthalmopathy. CDR3 nucleotide sequence: TGTGCCAGCAGCCTCTCTAGCGGGAGGACCGTCTCCTACGAGCAGTACTTC. Translating it yields CASSLSSGRTVSYEQYF. Full variable domain (rest looked up from reference TRBV11-1 and TRBJ2-7): EAEVAQSPRYKITEKSQAVAFWCDPISGHATLYWYRQILGQGPELLVQFQDESVVDDSQLPKDRFSAERLKGVDSTLKIQPAELGDSAMYLCASSLSSGRTVSYEQYFGPGTRLTVT.